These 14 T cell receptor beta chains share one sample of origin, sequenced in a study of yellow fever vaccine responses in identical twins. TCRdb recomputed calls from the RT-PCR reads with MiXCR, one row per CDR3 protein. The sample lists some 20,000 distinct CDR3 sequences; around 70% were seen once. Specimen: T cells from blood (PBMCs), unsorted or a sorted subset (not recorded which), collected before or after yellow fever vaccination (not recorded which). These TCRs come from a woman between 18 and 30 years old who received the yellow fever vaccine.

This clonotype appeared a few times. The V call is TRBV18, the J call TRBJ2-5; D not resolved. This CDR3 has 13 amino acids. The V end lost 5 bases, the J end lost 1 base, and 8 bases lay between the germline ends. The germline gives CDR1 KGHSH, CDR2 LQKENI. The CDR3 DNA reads TGTGCCAGCTCAGAGCTAAGCCAAGAGACCCAGTACTTC. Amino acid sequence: CASSELSQETQYF.

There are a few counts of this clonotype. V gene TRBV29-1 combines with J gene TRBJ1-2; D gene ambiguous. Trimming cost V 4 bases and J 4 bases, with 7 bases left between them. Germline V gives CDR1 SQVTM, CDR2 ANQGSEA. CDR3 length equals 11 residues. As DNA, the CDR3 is TGCAGCGTTGTACAGACCTATGGCTACACCTTC. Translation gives CSVVQTYGYTF.

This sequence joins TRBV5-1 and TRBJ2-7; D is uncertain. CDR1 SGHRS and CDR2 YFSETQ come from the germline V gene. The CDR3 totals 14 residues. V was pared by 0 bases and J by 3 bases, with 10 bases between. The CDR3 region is CASSLVGSNYEQYF. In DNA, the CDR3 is TGCGCCAGCAGCTTGGTGGGCAGCAACTACGAGCAGTACTTC.

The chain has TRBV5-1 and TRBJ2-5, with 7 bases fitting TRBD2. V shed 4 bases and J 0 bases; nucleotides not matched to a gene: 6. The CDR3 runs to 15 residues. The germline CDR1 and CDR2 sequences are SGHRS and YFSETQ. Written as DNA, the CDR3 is TGCGCCAGCAGCCCCCATGGGGGGGACCAAGAGACCCAGTACTTC. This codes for CASSPHGGDQETQYF.

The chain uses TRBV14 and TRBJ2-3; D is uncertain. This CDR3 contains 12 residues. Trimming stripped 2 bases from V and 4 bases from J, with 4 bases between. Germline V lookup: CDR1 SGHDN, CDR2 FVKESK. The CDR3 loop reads CASSQYADTQYF. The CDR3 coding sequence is TGTGCCAGCAGCCAATATGCAGATACGCAGTATTTT.

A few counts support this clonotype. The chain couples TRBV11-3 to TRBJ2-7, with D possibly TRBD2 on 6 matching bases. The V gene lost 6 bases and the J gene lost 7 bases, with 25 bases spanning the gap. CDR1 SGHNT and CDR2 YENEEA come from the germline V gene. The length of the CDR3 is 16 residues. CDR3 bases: TGTGCCAGCAGTCCCCTGTCTCCGTCGGGAGTAAAAGAGCAGTACTTC. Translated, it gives CASSPLSPSGVKEQYF.

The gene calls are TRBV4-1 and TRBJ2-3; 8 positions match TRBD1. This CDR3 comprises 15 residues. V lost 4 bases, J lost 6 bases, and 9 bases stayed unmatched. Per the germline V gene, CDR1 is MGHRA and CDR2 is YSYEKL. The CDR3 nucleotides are TGCGCCAGCAGCCCACAGACAGGGGCCGGGGATACGCAGTATTTT. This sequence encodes CASSPQTGAGDTQYF.

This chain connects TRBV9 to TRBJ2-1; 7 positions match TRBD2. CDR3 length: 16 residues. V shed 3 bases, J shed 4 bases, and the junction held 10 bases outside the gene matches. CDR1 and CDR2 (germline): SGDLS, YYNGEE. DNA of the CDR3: TGTGCCAGCAGCGAGTGGGGAGGGGATCGGTACAATGAGCAGTTCTTC. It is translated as CASSEWGGDRYNEQFF.

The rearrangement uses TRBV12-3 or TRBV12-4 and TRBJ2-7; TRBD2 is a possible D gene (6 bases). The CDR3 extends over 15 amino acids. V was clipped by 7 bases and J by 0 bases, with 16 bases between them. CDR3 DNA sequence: TGTGCCAGCAATAAGATCTCGCGGGGCTCCTACGAGCAGTACTTC. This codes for CASNKISRGSYEQYF.

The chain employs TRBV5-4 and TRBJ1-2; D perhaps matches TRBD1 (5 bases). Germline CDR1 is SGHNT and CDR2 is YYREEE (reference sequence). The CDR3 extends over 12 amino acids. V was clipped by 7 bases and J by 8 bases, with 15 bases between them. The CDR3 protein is CASWIGVGGYTF. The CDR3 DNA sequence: TGTGCCAGCTGGATAGGGGTTGGAGGCTACACCTTC.

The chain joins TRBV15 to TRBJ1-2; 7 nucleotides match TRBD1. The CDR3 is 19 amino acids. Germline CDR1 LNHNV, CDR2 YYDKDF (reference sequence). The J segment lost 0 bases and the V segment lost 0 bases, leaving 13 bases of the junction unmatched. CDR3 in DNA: TGTGCCACCAGCAGAGATCCCGCCAGGGGGGTCCCGTCTAACTATGGCTACACCTTC. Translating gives CATSRDPARGVPSNYGYTF.

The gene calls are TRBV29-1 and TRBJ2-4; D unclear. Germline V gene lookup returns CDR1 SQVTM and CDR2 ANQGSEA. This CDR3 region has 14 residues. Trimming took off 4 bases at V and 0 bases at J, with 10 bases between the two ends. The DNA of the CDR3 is TGCAGCGTTGCAGCTGGGGTAGCCAAAAACATTCAGTACTTC. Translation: CSVAAGVAKNIQYF.

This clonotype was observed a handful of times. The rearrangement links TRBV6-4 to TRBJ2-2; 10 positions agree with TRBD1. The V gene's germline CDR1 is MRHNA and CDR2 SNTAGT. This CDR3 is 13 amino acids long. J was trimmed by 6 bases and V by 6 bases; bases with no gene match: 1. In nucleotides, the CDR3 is TGTGCCAGCAGCGACAGGGGGCCCGGGGAGCTGTTTTTT. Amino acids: CASSDRGPGELFF.

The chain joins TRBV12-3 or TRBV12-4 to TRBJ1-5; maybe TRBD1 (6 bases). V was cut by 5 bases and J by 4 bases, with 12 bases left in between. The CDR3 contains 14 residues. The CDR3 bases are TGTGCCAGCAGTGAGGGGGACACAAATCAGCCCCAGCATTTT. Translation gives CASSEGDTNQPQHF.